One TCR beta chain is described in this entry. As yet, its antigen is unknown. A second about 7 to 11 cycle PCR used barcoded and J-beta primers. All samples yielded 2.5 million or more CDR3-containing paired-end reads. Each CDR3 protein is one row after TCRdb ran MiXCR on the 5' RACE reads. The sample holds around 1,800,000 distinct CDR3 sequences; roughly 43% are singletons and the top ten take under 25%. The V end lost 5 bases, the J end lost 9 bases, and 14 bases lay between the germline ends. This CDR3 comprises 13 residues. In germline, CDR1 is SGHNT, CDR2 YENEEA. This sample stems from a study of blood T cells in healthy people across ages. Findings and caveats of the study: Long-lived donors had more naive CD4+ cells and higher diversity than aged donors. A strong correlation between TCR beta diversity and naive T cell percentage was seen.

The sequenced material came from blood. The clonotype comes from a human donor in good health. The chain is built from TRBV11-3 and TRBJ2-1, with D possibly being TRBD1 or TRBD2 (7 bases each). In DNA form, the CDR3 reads TGTGCCAGCAGCCCTCAGGGGGAGGGTGAGCAGTTCTTC. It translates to CASSPQGEGEQFF.